Each of the 2 T cell receptor beta chains below was sequenced from the same sample in a study of hypomethylating agent response in myelodysplastic syndrome. The table came from immunoSEQ multiplex PCR; TCRdb's copy has only in-frame clones and leaves some out. The data contain about 5,100 clones, 75% to 85% of them seen just once; the ten biggest clones take up 16%. The source was bone marrow, collected before or after starting hypomethylating agent treatment for myelodysplastic syndrome (not recorded which). The receptors originated from a human donor with myelodysplastic syndrome.

J is TRBJ1-2 and V is TRBV6-5; D unresolved. The CDR3 runs to 14 residues. The V end lost 5 bases, the J end lost 1 base, and 11 bases lay between the germline ends. CDR1 is MNHEY and CDR2 is SVGAGI in the germline V gene. CDR3 sequence: CASSGRGYNYGYTF. CDR3 coding DNA: TGTGCCAGCAGTGGAAGAGGGTATAACTATGGCTACACCTTC.

The V and J genes are TRBV7-9 and TRBJ1-2, with 9 positions matching TRBD1. The CDR3 runs to 17 residues. Germline trimming cut 5 bases from V and 3 bases from J; bases unmatched to any gene: 13. CDR1 SEHNR and CDR2 FQNEAQ come from the germline V gene (reference sequence). The CDR3 DNA is TGTGCCAGCAGCGCCGGGACAGGGTATGAGGGCTACTATGGCTACACCTTC. Protein product: CASSAGTGYEGYYGYTF.